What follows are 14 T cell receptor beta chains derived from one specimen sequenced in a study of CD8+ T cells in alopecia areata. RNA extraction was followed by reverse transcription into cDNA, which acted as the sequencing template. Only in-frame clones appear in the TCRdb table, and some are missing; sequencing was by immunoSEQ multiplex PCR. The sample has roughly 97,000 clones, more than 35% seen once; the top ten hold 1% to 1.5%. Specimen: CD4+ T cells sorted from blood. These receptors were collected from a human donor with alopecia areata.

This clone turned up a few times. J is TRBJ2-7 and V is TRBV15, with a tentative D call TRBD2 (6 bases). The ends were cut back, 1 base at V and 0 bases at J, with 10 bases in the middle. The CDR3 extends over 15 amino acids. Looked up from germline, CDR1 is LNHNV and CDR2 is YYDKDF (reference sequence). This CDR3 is CATSRVTGASYEQYF. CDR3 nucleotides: TGTGCCACCAGCAGAGTAACGGGAGCCTCCTACGAGCAGTACTTC.

CDR3 nucleotide sequence: TGCAGCGTAAGACAGGGACCGGGGAACACTGAAGCTTTCTTT. Its protein product is CSVRQGPGNTEAFF. This chain uses TRBV29-1 with TRBJ1-1; 7 bases line up with TRBD1. Losses at the gene ends were 6 bases for V and 1 base for J; bases not matched to a gene: 8. The CDR3 sequence is 14 residues long. Germline-derived CDR1 and CDR2 are SQVTM and ANQGSEA.

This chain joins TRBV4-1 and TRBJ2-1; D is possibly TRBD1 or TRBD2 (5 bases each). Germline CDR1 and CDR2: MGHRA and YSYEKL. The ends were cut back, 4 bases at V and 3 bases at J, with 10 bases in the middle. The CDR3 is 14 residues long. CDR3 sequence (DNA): TGCGCCAGCAGCCCCCGAGGGGTCTACAATGAGCAGTTCTTC. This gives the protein CASSPRGVYNEQFF.

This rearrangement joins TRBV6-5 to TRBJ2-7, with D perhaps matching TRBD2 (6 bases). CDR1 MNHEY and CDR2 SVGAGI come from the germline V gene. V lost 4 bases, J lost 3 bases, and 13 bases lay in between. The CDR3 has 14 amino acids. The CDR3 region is CASSSGGILYEQYF. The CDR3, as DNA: TGTGCCAGCAGTTCCGGCGGGATCCTCTACGAGCAGTACTTC.

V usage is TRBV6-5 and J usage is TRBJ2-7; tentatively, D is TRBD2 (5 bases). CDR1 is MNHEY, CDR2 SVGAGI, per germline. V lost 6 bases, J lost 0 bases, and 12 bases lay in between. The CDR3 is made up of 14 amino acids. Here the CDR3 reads CASRRTGSSYEQYF. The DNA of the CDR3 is TGTGCCAGCAGGAGGACGGGGAGCTCCTACGAGCAGTACTTC.

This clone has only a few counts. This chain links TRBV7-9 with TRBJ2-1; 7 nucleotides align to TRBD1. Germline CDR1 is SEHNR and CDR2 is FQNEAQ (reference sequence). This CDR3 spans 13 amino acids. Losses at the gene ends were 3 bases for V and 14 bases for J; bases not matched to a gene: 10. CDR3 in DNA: TGTGCCAGCAGCTTTCAAGACAGGGCCAGGGAGTTCTTC. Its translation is CASSFQDRAREFF.

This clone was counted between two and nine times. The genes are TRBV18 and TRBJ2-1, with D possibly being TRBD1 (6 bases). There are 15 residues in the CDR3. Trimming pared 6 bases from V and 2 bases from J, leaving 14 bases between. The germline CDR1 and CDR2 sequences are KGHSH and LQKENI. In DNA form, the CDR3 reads TGTGCCAGCTCTCCAACCGGGACACCCTACAATGAGCAGTTCTTC. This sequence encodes CASSPTGTPYNEQFF.

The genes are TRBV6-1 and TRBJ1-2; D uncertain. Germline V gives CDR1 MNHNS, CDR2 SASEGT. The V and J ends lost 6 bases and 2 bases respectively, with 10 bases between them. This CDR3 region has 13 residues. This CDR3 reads CASRRTENYGYTF. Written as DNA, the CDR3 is TGTGCCAGCAGACGGACGGAGAACTATGGCTACACCTTC.

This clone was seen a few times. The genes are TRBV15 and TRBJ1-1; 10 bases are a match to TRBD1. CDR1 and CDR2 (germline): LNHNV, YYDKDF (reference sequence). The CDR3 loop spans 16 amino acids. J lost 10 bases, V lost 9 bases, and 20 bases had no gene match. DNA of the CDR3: TGTGCCACTGGGGGAGACAGGGGGCGGACACCCACAGGAGCTTTCTTT. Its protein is CATGGDRGRTPTGAFF.

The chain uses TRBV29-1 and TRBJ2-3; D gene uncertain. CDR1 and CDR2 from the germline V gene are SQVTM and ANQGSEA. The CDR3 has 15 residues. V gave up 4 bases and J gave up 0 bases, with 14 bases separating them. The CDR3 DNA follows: TGCAGCGTTGTACACTACACCCTAAGCACAGATACGCAGTATTTT. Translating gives CSVVHYTLSTDTQYF.

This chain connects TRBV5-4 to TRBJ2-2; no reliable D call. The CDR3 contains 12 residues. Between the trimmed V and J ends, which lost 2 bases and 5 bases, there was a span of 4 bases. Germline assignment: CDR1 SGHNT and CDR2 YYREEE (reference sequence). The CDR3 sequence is CASSFSTGELFF. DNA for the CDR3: TGTGCCAGCAGCTTCAGTACCGGGGAGCTGTTTTTT.

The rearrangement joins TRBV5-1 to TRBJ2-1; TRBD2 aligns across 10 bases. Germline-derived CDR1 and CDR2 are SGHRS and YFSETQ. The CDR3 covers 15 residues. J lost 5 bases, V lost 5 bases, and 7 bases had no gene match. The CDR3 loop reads CASRKREGGNNEQFF. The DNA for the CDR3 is TGCGCCAGCAGAAAGCGGGAGGGCGGGAACAATGAGCAGTTCTTC.

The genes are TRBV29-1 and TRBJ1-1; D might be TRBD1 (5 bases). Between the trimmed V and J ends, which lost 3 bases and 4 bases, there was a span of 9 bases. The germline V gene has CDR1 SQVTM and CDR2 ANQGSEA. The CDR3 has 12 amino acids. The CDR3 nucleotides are TGCAGCGTTGACCCCCAGGGCACTGAAGCTTTCTTT. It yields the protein CSVDPQGTEAFF. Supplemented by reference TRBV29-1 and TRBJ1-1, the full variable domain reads SAVISQKPSRDICQRGTSLTIQCQVDSQVTMMFWYRQQPGQSLTLIATANQGSEATYESGFVIDKFPISRPNLTFSTLTVSNMSPEDSSIYLCSVDPQGTEAFFGQGTRLTVV.

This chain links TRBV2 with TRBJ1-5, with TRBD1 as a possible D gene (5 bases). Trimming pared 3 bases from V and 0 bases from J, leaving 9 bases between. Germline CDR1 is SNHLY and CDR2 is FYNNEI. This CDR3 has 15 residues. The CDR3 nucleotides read TGTGCCAGCAGTGATGAGGGGATTAGCAATCAGCCCCAGCATTTT. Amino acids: CASSDEGISNQPQHF.